The T cell receptor beta chain described here comes from a study of naive and memory T cell subsets. This CDR3 comprises 17 residues. The germline CDR1 and CDR2 sequences are KGHSH and LQKENI. Trimming cost V 5 bases and J 2 bases, with 20 bases left between them. Findings of the study overall: A few larger clonotypes appeared in naive repertoires, especially CD8, possibly memory cells re-expressing CD45RA. From naive to CM, EM and EMRA, diversity decreased and Gini increased. Naive and memory repertoire findings lacked a ground truth for validation.

Both TRBC1 and TRBC2 were covered by a beta constant-region primer of two equimolar oligonucleotides. Ligated cDNA was amplified by four rounds of PCR with nested alpha and beta constant-region primers and SP2. TCRdb re-analysed the UMI-ligation and nested PCR reads in MiXCR, keeping a single row per CDR3 protein. The data contain roughly 100,000 distinct CDR3 sequences, roughly 12% of them singletons. There are a few counts of this clonotype. Its antigen remains unidentified. CD8 T cells were positively selected from what remained after CD4 positive selection. This TCR came from a human donor in good health. The chain joins TRBV18 to TRBJ2-3; the D call may be TRBD1 or TRBD2 (5 bases each). The sequenced sample consisted of naive CD4+ T cells from blood. In DNA form, the CDR3 reads TGTGCCAGCTCAGAAGGACGGGACGCTTATTACACAGATACGCAGTATTTT. This translates into CASSEGRDAYYTDTQYF.